This TCR beta chain was identified during a study of shared clonotypes between healthy human individuals (dated by TCRdb to the early 2020s). Concerning the study at large: A couple of women and three men aged 18 to 49 years were included in the cohort. Per donor, three plates each were used for CD4 naive and CD4 memory, two for CD8 naive, and one for CD8 memory. Blood TCR repertoires of about five healthy adults were deeply sequenced to estimate repertoire size and the extent of clonotype sharing between individuals. To increase sequencing depth and limit assay-specific biases, TCR repertoire library preparation and sequencing were carried out by different laboratories using diverse techniques. Per donor, leukapheresis produced somewhere between about 0.9 and 9.5 billion PBMCs.

Healthy HIV-negative adults with no recently reported acute infections or vaccinations were included as donors. Every donor was a Caucasian adult residing in Nashville, Tennessee, USA. The CD8 memory samples were a combination of magnetically selected CD45RO+ cells and CCR7-negative CD45RA+ effector memory (TemRA) cells. After blood collection by leukapheresis, PBMCs were isolated using Ficoll-Histopaque density gradient centrifugation and then cryopreserved in the vapor phase of liquid nitrogen. Purity and quantity of every magnetically sorted T cell population were checked by analytical flow cytometry. Genomic DNA was isolated from every sorted fraction and measured by UV absorbance on a Nanodrop 2000c. Overall study results and their limits: About 4.5% of naive CD4, 3.5% of naive CD8, about 2.5% of memory CD4, and around 0.42% of memory CD8 clonotypes were shared across a few donors. Because the study included only a small number of donors, the genetic and exposure-history diversity represented was limited. Pairwise subsampling led to the expectation that sequencing depth would affect the degree of clonotype sharing among donors. Estimated clonotype richness was generally larger for naive than for memory subsets. Even with the large sequencing depth, rarefaction of the sorted-subset datasets indicated that sequencing was incomplete. Sampling was restricted to blood, and TCR repertoires in tissues likely differ from the TCR repertoires found in blood. Compared with non-shared clonotypes, clonotypes shared by all four sorted-subset donors had higher generation probabilities.

Concerning this clone: There is no known antigen for this receptor. No clone much larger than this one lies a single base away; base qualities are absent.

CDR1 and CDR2 were assigned from the germline V gene as ENHRY and SYGVKD. The CDR3 starts with the cysteine, ends with the phenylalanine, and has 14 residues. Only the CDR3 portion is preserved as DNA: 42 bases, with reading frame beginning at the first base. V drops 0 bases and J drops 3 bases, leaving 9 bases in between. Using the deep immunoSEQ assay, multiplex PCR amplified TCR CDR3 regions from genomic DNA. Extracted genomic DNA from each cell subset was spread evenly across all wells of several immunoSEQ 96-well plates, with each plate serving as a replicate. For sorted subsets, around 200 ng genomic DNA, equal to 25,000 to 35,000 T cell genomes, was loaded into each replicate PCR. Purified libraries were measured with a Qubit 3.0 fluorometer, size-checked on a Bioanalyzer 2100, and measured again with the KAPA Library Quantification kit. Every immunoSEQ 96-well plate was sequenced on a separate single-read 150-cycle Illumina NextSeq 550 flow cell. The authors processed their data as follows. The immunoSEQ output contained only junctional sequences without quality scores, so filtering could not match that applied to full-length reads. To assign V/J genes and CDR3, sequences were annotated against IMGT germline references using PyIR, a Python wrapper for IgBLAST v1.9. Reads with weak V/J assignments (E-value above 1e-6), missing CDR3, stop codons, out-of-frame junctions, or ambiguous translated residues were removed. V3J clonotypes were defined as sequences sharing the same inferred V gene, J gene, and CDR3 amino acid sequence. Percentage overlap between repertoires was computed as shared unique clonotypes divided by the size of the smaller repertoire. RTK rarefaction, the Chao1 estimator, and Recon v2.1 estimates of unobserved clonotypes were used to assess repertoire richness. OLGA was used to compute generation probabilities for all TCRbeta clonotypes that the gDNA method yielded from a few donors. The table comes from immuneACCESS by way of TCRdb, which keeps in-frame sequences with V and J called. Part of the clones is missing from these tables; in studies checked, under half for an unresolved V gene and the rest for unknown reasons. That table furnishes V, J and clone size, whereas the DNA furnished D and trimming. The sample includes about 380,000 clones, with about 97% observed a single time. The ten biggest clones cover about 0.32% of the sample.

In this chain, TRBV10-3 is recombined with TRBJ2-7, with no reliable assignment of the D segment. The clonotype was recovered from a man aged 30-40 years in good health. The specimen sequenced was memory CD8+ T cells sorted from blood. Per the publication, the cell subset or site label means: CD45RO+ cells pooled with CCR7-negative TemRA cells. In nucleotides, the sequence is TGTGCCATCAGTGAGTCTGGGCAGTACTACGAGCAGTACTTC. It specifies CAISESGQYYEQYF.